This is a list of T cell receptor beta chains from one sample in a study of identical twins. TCRdb ran MiXCR on the 5' RACE reads and lists one entry per CDR3 protein. The profile shows about 690,000 distinct CDR3 sequences, roughly 20% of them singletons. These data were likewise used in another study, on T cells expressing NK-cell markers.

What was sequenced was PBMCs. The receptors shown here come from a woman under 30 in good health. CDR3s include the opening cysteine and the closing phenylalanine or tryptophan. The order of the fields is V gene, CDR3 length, D gene, clone size, J gene, CDR3 protein, CDR3 DNA. A D gene is named only where the DNA matches it firmly. Expanded clones get a size class; other rows say once, few or many, or leave the size out.

TRBV3-1,19,.,many,TRBJ2-1,CASSHPPLRRGTTYNEQFF,TGTGCCAGCAGCCATCCTCCCCTCCGGCGGGGAACGACCTACAATGAGCAGTTCTTC
TRBV11-3,14,.,.,TRBJ2-3,CASSPAFNPDTQYF,TGTGCCAGCAGCCCCGCTTTTAACCCAGATACGCAGTATTTT
TRBV7-9,15,TRBD2,few,TRBJ2-1,CASRSTSGPYNEQFF,TGTGCCAGCAGGTCGACTAGCGGCCCCTACAATGAGCAGTTCTTC
TRBV12-3/TRBV12-4,14,.,few,TRBJ2-1,CASSVTAGFNEQFF,TGTGCCAGCAGCGTGACCGCAGGGTTCAATGAGCAGTTCTTC
TRBV10-3,14,TRBD1,.,TRBJ2-1,CAISAGQSYNEQFF,TGTGCCATCAGTGCGGGACAGTCCTACAATGAGCAGTTCTTC
TRBV20-1,14,.,few,TRBJ2-6,CSALRTSGANVLTF,TGCAGTGCCTTACGTACCTCTGGGGCCAACGTCCTGACTTTC
TRBV20-1,14,.,.,TRBJ2-3,CSASGRVGSDTQYF,TGCAGTGCTAGCGGCAGGGTTGGGTCAGATACGCAGTATTTT
TRBV24-1,14,.,.,TRBJ2-5,CATSDLSSRKTQYF,TGTGCCACCAGTGATTTGTCTAGTCGGAAGACCCAGTACTTC
TRBV6-2/TRBV6-3,16,.,many,TRBJ1-5,CASSSPGRVLNQPQHF,TGTGCCAGCAGTTCTCCCGGCAGGGTCCTCAATCAGCCCCAGCATTTT
TRBV20-1,12,.,.,TRBJ1-1,CSAFRGNTEAFF,TGCAGTGCTTTCAGGGGGAACACTGAAGCTTTCTTT
TRBV18,14,.,few,TRBJ2-2,CASTGDKNTGELFF,TGTGCCAGTACCGGGGACAAGAACACCGGGGAGCTGTTTTTT
TRBV20-1,16,TRBD2,.,TRBJ2-3,CSASGPLTSGTDTQYF,TGCAGTGCTAGTGGCCCCTTGACTAGCGGCACAGATACGCAGTATTTT
TRBV7-9,13,.,.,TRBJ1-1,CASSRHVNTEAFF,TGTGCCAGCAGCCGACACGTCAACACTGAAGCTTTCTTT
TRBV11-2,16,.,few,TRBJ2-1,CASSLSYSGIYNEQFF,TGTGCCAGCAGCTTAAGCTATTCCGGTATATACAATGAGCAGTTCTTC
TRBV6-1,14,TRBD1,.,TRBJ2-7,CASRGRDRGGEQYF,TGTGCCAGCAGAGGGCGGGACAGGGGAGGCGAGCAGTACTTC
TRBV5-1,15,TRBD2,many,TRBJ2-3,CASSLRTSGTDTQYF,TGCGCCAGCAGCTTGCGGACTAGCGGCACAGATACGCAGTATTTT
TRBV10-3,13,TRBD1,.,TRBJ2-7,CAISGTGIYEQYF,TGTGCCATCAGTGGGACAGGGATATACGAGCAGTACTTC
TRBV6-5,16,TRBD2,.,TRBJ2-1,CASSYSLSGEGSEQFF,TGTGCCAGCAGCTACTCGCTTAGCGGGGAGGGCTCTGAGCAGTTCTTC
TRBV10-3,14,.,.,TRBJ2-3,CAIRSGSSTDTQYF,TGTGCCATCAGGAGCGGATCTAGCACAGATACGCAGTATTTT
TRBV5-1,16,.,.,TRBJ2-7,CASSLGPPTDSYEQYF,TGCGCCAGCAGCCTGGGACCCCCAACGGATTCCTACGAGCAGTACTTC
TRBV5-1,13,.,.,TRBJ1-1,CASRPASNTEAFF,TGCGCCAGCAGGCCCGCGTCGAACACTGAAGCTTTCTTT
TRBV12-3/TRBV12-4,14,TRBD2,few,TRBJ2-7,CASSFAGGTHEQYF,TGTGCCAGCAGTTTCGCGGGAGGTACCCACGAGCAGTACTTC
TRBV9,15,.,few,TRBJ2-7,CASSPGSRSSYEQYF,TGTGCCAGCAGCCCCGGTAGCAGGAGCTCCTACGAGCAGTACTTC
TRBV12-3/TRBV12-4,14,.,few,TRBJ1-2,CASSFPTGWYGYTF,TGTGCCAGCAGTTTCCCGACTGGGTGGTATGGCTACACCTTC
TRBV29-1,12,.,.,TRBJ2-5,CTTSGAEETQYF,TGCACCACGTCAGGGGCCGAGGAGACCCAGTACTTC
TRBV5-5,16,.,.,TRBJ2-2,CASSLDPGRSTGELFF,TGTGCCAGCAGCTTGGATCCGGGACGATCAACCGGGGAGCTGTTTTTT
TRBV5-1,12,TRBD1,many,TRBJ2-7,CASGTGTYEQYF,TGCGCCAGCGGGACAGGGACTTACGAGCAGTACTTC
TRBV15,14,.,.,TRBJ2-3,CATSLRQSTDTQYF,TGTGCCACCAGCCTCCGACAGAGCACAGATACGCAGTATTTT
TRBV6-1,14,TRBD1,.,TRBJ2-7,CASRGRDRSYEQYF,TGTGCCAGCAGAGGCCGGGACAGGTCCTACGAGCAGTACTTC
TRBV4-3,17,TRBD2,.,TRBJ2-3,CASSQDLTSGRADTQYF,TGCGCCAGCAGCCAAGATCTCACTAGCGGGAGGGCAGATACGCAGTATTTT
TRBV20-1,16,TRBD2,few,TRBJ2-1,CSATSLSGRTYNEQFF,TGCAGTGCAACCTCTTTGAGCGGGAGGACCTACAATGAGCAGTTCTTC
TRBV12-3/TRBV12-4,13,.,.,TRBJ1-2,CASEGGPNNGYTF,TGTGCCAGCGAGGGTGGCCCCAACAATGGCTACACCTTC
TRBV14,13,.,.,TRBJ2-1,CASSQLGVPEQFF,TGTGCCAGCAGCCAATTAGGAGTCCCTGAGCAGTTCTTC
TRBV10-3,14,.,.,TRBJ2-2,CAAGWTGDTGELFF,TGTGCCGCCGGGTGGACGGGGGACACCGGGGAGCTGTTTTTT
TRBV7-2,13,.,few,TRBJ2-7,CASESAPNYEQYF,TGTGCCAGTGAGTCAGCCCCAAACTACGAGCAGTACTTC
TRBV20-1,14,TRBD2,.,TRBJ2-5,CSAERTSGGETQYF,TGCAGTGCTGAAAGGACTAGCGGAGGGGAGACCCAGTACTTC
TRBV7-3,13,.,many,TRBJ1-1,CASSVTRNTEAFF,TGTGCCAGCAGCGTAACAAGGAACACTGAAGCTTTCTTT
TRBV5-1,13,.,few,TRBJ2-7,CASSFVPEREQYF,TGCGCCAGCAGCTTCGTCCCAGAACGCGAGCAGTACTTC
TRBV5-1,14,.,few,TRBJ2-3,CASTAGGSTDTQYF,TGCGCCAGCACCGCTGGGGGGAGCACAGATACGCAGTATTTT
TRBV25-1,17,TRBD1,few,TRBJ2-2,CASSAAPGQGYTGELFF,TGTGCCAGCAGTGCTGCCCCGGGACAGGGGTACACCGGGGAGCTGTTTTTT